This T cell receptor beta chain was sequenced during a study of PD-L1 blockade in urothelial cancer. Whole-study context: Patients' prior chemotherapy regimens numbered 0 to 3.

The V gene's germline CDR1 is MDHEN and CDR2 SYDVKM. With V trimmed by 4 bases and J by 4 bases, 6 bases remained unmatched. The CDR3 is 16 residues long. Study-wide results and caveats: Better survival was predicted when blood TCR clonality before treatment fell below the median.

Clones were read by immunoSEQ multiplex PCR, and TCRdb kept only the in-frame ones, dropping some. This table holds some 120,000 clones, roughly 83% found once. As to time point: peripheral blood 6 weeks after treatment start. Patients each gave 1 to 8 samples, pretreatment and on-treatment. In the case of this clone: The antigen remains unidentified.

Sequenced material: PBMCs, taken around atezolizumab (anti-PD-L1) treatment. The clonotype originates from a middle-aged man with urothelial cancer. The chain links TRBV28 to TRBJ2-1; 11 nucleotides agree with TRBD2. The CDR3 nucleotides are TGTGCCAGCAGTTCGACTAGCGGGATACCATACAATGAGCAGTTCTTC. Translated, it gives CASSSTSGIPYNEQFF.